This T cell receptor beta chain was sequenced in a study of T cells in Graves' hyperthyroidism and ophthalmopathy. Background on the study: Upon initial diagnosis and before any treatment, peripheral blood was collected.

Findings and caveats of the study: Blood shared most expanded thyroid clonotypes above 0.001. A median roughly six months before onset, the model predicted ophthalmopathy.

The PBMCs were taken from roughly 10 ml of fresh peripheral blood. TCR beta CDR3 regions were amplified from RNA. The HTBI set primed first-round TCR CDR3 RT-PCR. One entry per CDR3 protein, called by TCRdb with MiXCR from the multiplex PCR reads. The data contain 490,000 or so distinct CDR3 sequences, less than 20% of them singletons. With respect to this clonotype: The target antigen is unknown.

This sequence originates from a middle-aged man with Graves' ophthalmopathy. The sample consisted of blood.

As DNA, the CDR3 is TGTGCCCCGGACAGGGGGCAAGGGGGGGGGGCGTACTTC. Protein sequence: CAPDRGQGGGAYF. The chain employs TRBV27 and TRBJ2-5, with 11 bases fitting TRBD1. V was pared by 11 bases and J by 13 bases, with 15 bases of the junction left unmatched. This CDR3 has 13 amino acids. Per the germline V gene, CDR1 is MNHEY and CDR2 is SMNVEV (reference sequence).